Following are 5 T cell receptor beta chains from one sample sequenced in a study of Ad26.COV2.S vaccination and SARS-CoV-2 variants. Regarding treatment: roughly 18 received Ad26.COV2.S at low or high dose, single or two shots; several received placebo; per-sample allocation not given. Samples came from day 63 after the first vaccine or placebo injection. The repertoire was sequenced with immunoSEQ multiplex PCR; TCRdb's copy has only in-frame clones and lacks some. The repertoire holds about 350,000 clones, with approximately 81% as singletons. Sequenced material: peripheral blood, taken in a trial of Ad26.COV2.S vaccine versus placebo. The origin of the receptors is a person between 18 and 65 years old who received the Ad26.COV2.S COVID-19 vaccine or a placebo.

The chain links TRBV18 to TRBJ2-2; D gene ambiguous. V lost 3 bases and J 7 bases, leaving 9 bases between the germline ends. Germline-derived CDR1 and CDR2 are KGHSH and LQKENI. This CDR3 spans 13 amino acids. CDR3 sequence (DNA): TGTGCCAGCTCACCGGCCCAAGACGGGGAGCTGTTTTTT. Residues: CASSPAQDGELFF.

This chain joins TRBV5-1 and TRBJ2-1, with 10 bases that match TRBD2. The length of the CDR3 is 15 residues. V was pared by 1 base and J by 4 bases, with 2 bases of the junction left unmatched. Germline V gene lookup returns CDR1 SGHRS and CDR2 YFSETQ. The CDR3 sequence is CASSLFSGRYNEQFF. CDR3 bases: TGCGCCAGCAGCTTGTTTAGCGGGAGGTACAATGAGCAGTTCTTC.

In nucleotides, the CDR3 is TGTGCCAGCAGCTTAAGGGAAGCGAGCACAGATACGCAGTATTTT. It encodes CASSLREASTDTQYF. The rearrangement links TRBV11-2 to TRBJ2-3; D gene unclear. Trimming pared 2 bases from V and 0 bases from J, leaving 9 bases between. Germline CDR1 is SGHAT and CDR2 is FQNNGV. This CDR3 has 15 amino acids.

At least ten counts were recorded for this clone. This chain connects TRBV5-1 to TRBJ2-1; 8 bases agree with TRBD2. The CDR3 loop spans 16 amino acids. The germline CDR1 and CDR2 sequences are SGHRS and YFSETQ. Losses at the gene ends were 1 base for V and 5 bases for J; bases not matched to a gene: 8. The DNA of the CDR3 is TGCGCCAGCAGCTTGCTTGGACTAGCCTTGGACAATGAGCAGTTCTTC. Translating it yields CASSLLGLALDNEQFF.

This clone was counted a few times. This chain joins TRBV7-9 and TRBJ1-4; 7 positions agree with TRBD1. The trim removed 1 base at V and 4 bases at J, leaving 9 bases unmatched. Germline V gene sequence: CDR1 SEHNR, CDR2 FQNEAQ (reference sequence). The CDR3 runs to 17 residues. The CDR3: CASSLGGRQGNNEKLFF. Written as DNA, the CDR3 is TGTGCCAGCAGCTTAGGAGGACGACAGGGTAATAATGAAAAACTGTTTTTT.